The next 18 T cell receptor beta chains were all read from a single sample in a study of control samples from healthy donors and cancer patients. Assay: immunoSEQ multiplex PCR; the TCRdb copy retains only in-frame clones and omits some. The data contain approximately 100,000 clones, roughly 89% of them singletons. Material: blood. Receptors were obtained from a woman aged 45-65 years in good health.

The V call is TRBV7-2, the J call TRBJ2-7; no definite D call. Trimming left V 3 bases short and J 4 bases short, with 13 bases between. The CDR3 runs to 14 residues. The germline V gene encodes CDR1 SGHTA and CDR2 FQGNSA. The CDR3 coding sequence is TGTGCCAGCAGCTTCTACGGTAGTTCATACGAGCAGTACTTC. Its translation: CASSFYGSSYEQYF.

This clone was detected a few times. The rearrangement uses TRBV18 and TRBJ1-1; a weak D match, TRBD1 (6 bases). CDR3 size: 14 residues. Germline-derived CDR1 and CDR2 are KGHSH and LQKENI. V was clipped by 3 bases and J by 1 base, with 9 bases between them. The CDR3 reads CASSPRGENTEAFF. The CDR3 region has the DNA TGTGCCAGCTCACCCAGGGGAGAGAACACTGAAGCTTTCTTT.

The CDR3 is CASSGGTGSYEQYV. CDR3 in DNA: TGTGCCAGCAGTGGGGGAACAGGGTCCTACGAGCAGTACGTC. The V gene is TRBV25-1, the J gene TRBJ2-7, with a tentative D call TRBD1 (6 bases). The CDR3 length is 14 residues. Trimming shortened V by 4 bases and J by 1 base, and 11 bases separated the two germline ends. The germline CDR1 and CDR2 sequences are MGHDK and SYGVNS.

The chain uses TRBV14 and TRBJ2-2; 7 nucleotides match TRBD1. The CDR3 loop spans 16 amino acids. From germline, CDR1 is SGHDN and CDR2 FVKESK. The ends lost 5 bases at V and 4 bases at J; junction bases unmatched: 10. The CDR3 nucleotides are TGTGCCAGCAGCTTAGGGGGCCAGGTATTCACCGGGGAGCTGTTTTTT. This translates into CASSLGGQVFTGELFF. Full variable domain (outside the CDR3, taken from reference TRBV14 and TRBJ2-2): EAGVTQFPSHSVIEKGQTVTLRCDPISGHDNLYWYRRVMGKEIKFLLHFVKESKQDESGMPNNRFLAERTGGTYSTLKVQPAELEDSGVYFCASSLGGQVFTGELFFGEGSRLTVL.

The gene calls are TRBV9 and TRBJ2-2; TRBD2 is a possible D gene (6 bases). Germline loops: CDR1 SGDLS, CDR2 YYNGEE. V shed 5 bases and J shed 8 bases, with 13 bases lying between them. The CDR3 extends over 13 amino acids. In DNA, the CDR3 is TGTGCCAGCAGTGGACTAAATAGGGGGGAGCTGTTTTTT. This encodes CASSGLNRGELFF. The variable domain in full, completed from reference TRBV9 and TRBJ2-2, reads DSGVTQTPKHLITATGQRVTLRCSPRSGDLSVYWYQQSLDQGLQFLIQYYNGEERAKGNILERFSAQQFPDLHSELNLSSLELGDSALYFCASSGLNRGELFFGEGSRLTVL.

This rearrangement joins TRBV30 to TRBJ1-1; D is possibly TRBD1 (6 bases). The CDR3 totals 15 residues. Trimming took off 5 bases at V and 4 bases at J, with 20 bases between the two ends. Germline V gives CDR1 GTSNPN, CDR2 SVGIG (reference sequence). The CDR3 region is CAWVDRGGLGTEAFF. DNA of the CDR3: TGTGCCTGGGTCGATAGGGGGGGGCTTGGCACTGAAGCTTTCTTT.

The V gene is TRBV5-6, the J gene TRBJ2-5; 12 bases align to TRBD2. The CDR3 consists of 19 residues. CDR1 is SGHDT, CDR2 YYEEEE, per germline. Trimming cost V 1 base and J 5 bases; bases outside gene matches: 15. CDR3: CASSLNLAGGPVAKETQYF. CDR3 nucleotide sequence: TGTGCCAGCAGCTTGAACCTAGCGGGAGGGCCGGTCGCCAAGGAGACCCAGTACTTC. Full variable domain (missing parts from reference TRBV5-6 and TRBJ2-5): DAGVTQSPTHLIKTRGQQVTLRCSPKSGHDTVSWYQQALGQGPQFIFQYYEEEERQRGNFPDRFSGHQFPNYSSELNVNALLLGDSALYLCASSLNLAGGPVAKETQYFGPGTRLLVL.

The chain combines TRBV27 with TRBJ1-1, with 7 bases fitting TRBD1. V was pared by 6 bases and J by 6 bases, with 10 bases of the junction left unmatched. Germline V gene lookup returns CDR1 MNHEY and CDR2 SMNVEV (reference sequence). CDR3 length: 14 amino acids. The CDR3 DNA sequence: TGTGCCAGCAGACAAGGGGGCGCAGCCCCTGAAGCTTTCTTT. Its protein product is CASRQGGAAPEAFF.

The rearrangement links TRBV27 to TRBJ1-1; the D is unclear. The CDR3 spans 13 residues. Germline V CDR1 and CDR2: MNHEY, SMNVEV (reference sequence). Trimming shortened V by 6 bases and J by 5 bases, and 13 bases separated the two germline ends. As DNA, the CDR3 is TGTGCCAGCAGCGGGAGACTAATTACTGAAGCTTTCTTT. Its translation is CASSGRLITEAFF.

The chain employs TRBV13 and TRBJ1-1; D gene ambiguous. V was pared by 4 bases and J by 0 bases, with 15 bases between. The CDR3 totals 16 residues. The V gene's germline CDR1 is PRHDT and CDR2 FYEKMQ (reference sequence). DNA for the CDR3: TGTGCCAGCAGCTCCGACCGTGGGGAAATGAACACTGAAGCTTTCTTT. Amino acid sequence: CASSSDRGEMNTEAFF.

The chain links TRBV29-1 to TRBJ2-3, with 11 positions matching TRBD1. The CDR3 is made up of 15 amino acids. The germline V gene encodes CDR1 SQVTM and CDR2 ANQGSEA. Trimming removed 4 bases from V and 2 bases from J; junction bases left unmatched: 5. For the CDR3, the DNA is TGCAGCGTTGCACCGGGACAGGGGGTCACAGATACGCAGTATTTT. Its protein product is CSVAPGQGVTDTQYF.

The chain combines TRBV19 with TRBJ1-5, with D unresolved. This CDR3 has 16 amino acids. Trimming removed 5 bases at V and 2 bases at J, with 16 bases between. Germline CDR1 is LNHDA and CDR2 is SQIVND (reference sequence). The CDR3 nucleotides are TGTGCCAGTAGTTTAGCAGCCTGGGTTCGCAATCAGCCCCAGCATTTT. Protein sequence: CASSLAAWVRNQPQHF.

V gene TRBV4-1 combines with J gene TRBJ1-1; possible D gene TRBD1, 6 bases. This CDR3 is 13 amino acids long. Deletions cut 4 bases from V and 11 bases from J, with 17 bases between. Germline loops: CDR1 MGHRA, CDR2 YSYEKL. CDR3 loop: CASSPETSGAAFF. CDR3 bases: TGCGCCAGCAGCCCGGAGACGTCGGGGGCGGCTTTCTTT.

CDR3 DNA: TGTGCCAGCAGTTCTGGCGGGAGAGATGTAGAGACCCAGTACTTC. Protein sequence: CASSSGGRDVETQYF. The rearrangement uses TRBV6-2 or TRBV6-3 and TRBJ2-5; TRBD2 agrees at 7 bases. J lost 4 bases, V lost 4 bases, and 9 bases had no gene match. Germline CDR1 is MNHEY and CDR2 is SVGEGT. The CDR3 length is 15 residues.

The rearrangement joins TRBV30 to TRBJ2-7; D is undetermined. The CDR3 loop spans 13 amino acids. Germline CDR1 reads GTSNPN; CDR2 reads SVGIG (reference sequence). With 0 bases removed from V and 2 bases from J, the gap between germline ends came to 8 bases. CDR3 residues: CAWSVIPTYEQYF. Here the CDR3 DNA reads TGTGCCTGGAGTGTAATTCCCACCTACGAGCAGTACTTC.

The chain carries TRBV7-8 and TRBJ2-2; the match to TRBD2 covers 8 bases. Trimming cost V 0 bases and J 4 bases; bases outside gene matches: 4. This CDR3 is 16 amino acids long. The germline V gene has CDR1 SGHVS and CDR2 FQNEAQ. The CDR3 protein is CASSLAPGGATGELFF. CDR3 nucleotide sequence: TGTGCCAGCAGCTTAGCCCCGGGAGGGGCCACCGGGGAGCTGTTTTTT.

The gene calls are TRBV19 and TRBJ1-1, with a possible D match to TRBD1 (5 bases). With 5 bases removed from V and 1 base from J, the gap between germline ends came to 11 bases. CDR1 and CDR2 from the germline V gene are LNHDA and SQIVND (reference sequence). The CDR3 extends over 14 amino acids. For the CDR3, the DNA is TGTGCCAGTAGTTGGGGGACGGGGAACACTGAAGCTTTCTTT. It specifies CASSWGTGNTEAFF.

This chain uses TRBV5-1 with TRBJ2-3; 9 positions agree with TRBD2. Losses at the gene ends were 4 bases for V and 1 base for J; bases not matched to a gene: 13. The germline V gene has CDR1 SGHRS and CDR2 YFSETQ. This CDR3 contains 18 residues. The CDR3 DNA sequence: TGCGCCAGCAGCCGAGGACCTTATAGCGGGGGACGCACAGATACGCAGTATTTT. The encoded protein is CASSRGPYSGGRTDTQYF.